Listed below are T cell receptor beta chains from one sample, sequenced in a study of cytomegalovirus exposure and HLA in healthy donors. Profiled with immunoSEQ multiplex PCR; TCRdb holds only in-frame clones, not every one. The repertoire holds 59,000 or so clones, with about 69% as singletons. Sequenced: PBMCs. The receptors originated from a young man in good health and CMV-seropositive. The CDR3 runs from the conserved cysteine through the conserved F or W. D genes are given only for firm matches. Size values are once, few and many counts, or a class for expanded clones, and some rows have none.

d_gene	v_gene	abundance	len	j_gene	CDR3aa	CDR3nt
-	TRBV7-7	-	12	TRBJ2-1	CASSTGLGEQFF	TGTGCTAGCAGCACAGGGCTGGGTGAGCAGTTCTTC
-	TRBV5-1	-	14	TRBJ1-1	CASTPGGPNTEAFF	TGCGCCAGCACCCCCGGGGGACCGAACACTGAAGCTTTCTTT
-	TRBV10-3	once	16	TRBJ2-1	CAISEQGGAYPNEQFF	TGTGCCATCAGTGAGCAAGGGGGGGCCTACCCAAATGAGCAGTTCTTC
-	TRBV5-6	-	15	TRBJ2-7	CASSLEISALYEQYF	TGTGCCAGCAGCTTGGAGATTAGCGCCCTCTACGAGCAGTACTTC
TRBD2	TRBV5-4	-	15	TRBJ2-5	CASSLRRGGQETQYF	TGTGCCAGCAGCTTGAGGCGGGGGGGACAAGAGACCCAGTACTTC
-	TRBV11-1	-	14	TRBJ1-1	CASSRQTPNTEAFF	TGTGCCAGCTCCCGACAGACCCCGAACACTGAAGCTTTCTTT
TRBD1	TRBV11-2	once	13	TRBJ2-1	CASRRTGSDEQFF	TGTGCCAGCAGGCGGACAGGGTCCGATGAGCAGTTCTTC
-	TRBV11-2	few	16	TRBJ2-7	CASSRMDSLTWREQYF	TGTGCCAGCAGTCGCATGGACAGTCTCACCTGGCGGGAGCAGTACTTC
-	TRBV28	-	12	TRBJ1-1	CASSLAGRYTFF	TGTGCCAGCAGTTTGGCAGGGCGGTATACTTTCTTT
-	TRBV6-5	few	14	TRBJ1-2	CASSYSILSYGYTF	TGTGCCAGCAGTTACTCGATCCTGAGCTATGGCTACACCTTC
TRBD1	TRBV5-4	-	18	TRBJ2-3	CASSLALSGTGGTDTQYF	TGTGCCAGCAGCTTGGCACTCTCCGGGACAGGGGGCACAGATACGCAGTATTTT
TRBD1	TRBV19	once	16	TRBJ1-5	CASSRITGGSGEPQHF	TGTGCCAGTAGCCGTATAACAGGGGGGAGCGGGGAGCCCCAGCATTTT
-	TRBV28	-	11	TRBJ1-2	CASSAPDGYTF	TGTGCCAGCAGCGCGCCGGATGGCTACACCTTC
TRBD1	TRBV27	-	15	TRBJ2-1	CASSLWQGAHNEQFF	TGTGCCAGCAGTTTATGGCAGGGGGCGCACAATGAGCAGTTCTTC
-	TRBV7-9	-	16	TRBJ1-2	CASSLSRGPLLYGYTF	TGTGCCAGCAGCTTAAGCAGGGGCCCCCTCCTATATGGCTACACCTTC
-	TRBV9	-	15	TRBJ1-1	CASSRSTQGGTEAFF	TGTGCCAGCAGCCGTTCTACACAGGGTGGCACTGAAGCTTTCTTT
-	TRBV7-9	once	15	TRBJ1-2	CASSPSRGGNYGYTF	TGTGCCAGCAGCCCGAGTCGGGGGGGGAACTATGGCTACACCTTC
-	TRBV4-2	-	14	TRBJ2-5	CASSPRTVQETQYF	TGTGCCAGCAGCCCCCGGACAGTCCAAGAGACCCAGTACTTC
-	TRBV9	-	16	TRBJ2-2	CASSVGARWETGELFF	TGTGCCAGCAGCGTAGGGGCTAGGTGGGAGACCGGGGAGCTGTTTTTT
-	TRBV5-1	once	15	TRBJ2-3	CASSLVVAGTDTQYF	TGCGCCAGCAGCTTGGTGGTCGCGGGCACAGATACGCAGTATTTT
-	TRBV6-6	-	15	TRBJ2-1	CASSYRASLGNEQFF	TGTGCCAGCAGTTACCGTGCTAGCCTCGGGAATGAGCAGTTCTTC
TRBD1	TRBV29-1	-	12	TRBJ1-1	CSGGQMNTEAFF	TGCAGCGGGGGACAGATGAACACTGAAGCTTTCTTT
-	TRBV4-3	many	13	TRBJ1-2	CASSQRGYYGYTF	TGCGCCAGCAGCCAAAGGGGGTACTATGGCTACACCTTC
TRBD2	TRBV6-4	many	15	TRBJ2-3	CASSSTSGGTDTQYF	TGTGCCAGCAGTTCCACTAGCGGGGGCACAGATACGCAGTATTTT
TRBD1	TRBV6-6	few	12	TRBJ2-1	CASTPRGTVEFF	TGTGCCAGCACTCCAAGGGGGACAGTGGAGTTCTTC
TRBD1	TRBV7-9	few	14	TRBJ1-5	CASSLVGGHQPQHF	TGTGCCAGCAGCTTAGTAGGGGGCCATCAGCCCCAGCATTTT
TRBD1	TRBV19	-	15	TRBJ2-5	CASSISAGGRETQYF	TGTGCCAGTAGTATATCTGCAGGGGGCCGGGAGACCCAGTACTTC
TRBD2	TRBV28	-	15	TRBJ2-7	CASSFLRGGRYEQYF	TGTGCCAGCAGTTTTCTGCGGGGGGGCAGGTACGAGCAGTACTTC
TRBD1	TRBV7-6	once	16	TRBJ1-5	CASSKRTGDGNQPQHF	TGTGCCAGCAGCAAACGGACAGGGGACGGCAATCAGCCCCAGCATTTT
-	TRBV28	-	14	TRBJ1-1	CASSQIPRIPEAFF	TGTGCCAGCAGTCAGATTCCTCGCATCCCTGAAGCTTTCTTT
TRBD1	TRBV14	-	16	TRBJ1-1	CASSQGFTGVKTEAFF	TGTGCCAGCAGCCAAGGGTTCACAGGGGTTAAGACTGAAGCTTTCTTT
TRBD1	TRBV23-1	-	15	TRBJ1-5	CASSLGRGQGQPQHF	TGCGCCAGCAGTCTTGGCAGGGGGCAGGGTCAGCCCCAGCATTTT
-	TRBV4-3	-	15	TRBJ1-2	CASSQDVRSDYGYTF	TGCGCCAGCAGCCAAGATGTGCGTTCCGACTATGGCTACACCTTC
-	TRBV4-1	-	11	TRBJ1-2	CASSHVYGYTF	TGCGCCAGCAGCCACGTGTATGGCTACACCTTC
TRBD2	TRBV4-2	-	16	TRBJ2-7	CASSQGNLAGVSEQYF	TGTGCCAGCAGCCAAGGAAATCTAGCGGGGGTCAGCGAGCAGTACTTC
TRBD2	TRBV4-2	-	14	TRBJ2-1	CAYGASGLYNEQFF	TGTGCCTACGGGGCTAGCGGACTTTACAATGAGCAGTTCTTC
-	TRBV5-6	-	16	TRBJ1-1	CASSLGWREGNTEAFF	TGTGCCAGCAGCTTGGGATGGAGGGAGGGGAACACTGAAGCTTTCTTT
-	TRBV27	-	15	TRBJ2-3	CATLPTVASTDTQYF	TGTGCCACCCTTCCCACGGTTGCTAGCACAGATACGCAGTATTTT
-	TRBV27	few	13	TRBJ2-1	CASKRGMGNGQFF	TGTGCCAGCAAACGGGGGATGGGGAATGGGCAGTTCTTC
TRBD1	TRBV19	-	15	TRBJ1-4	CASSILRGLEEKLFF	TGTGCCAGTAGTATTTTGAGGGGGCTGGAGGAAAAACTGTTTTTT
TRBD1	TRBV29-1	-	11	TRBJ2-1	CSVDRGNEQFF	TGCAGCGTCGACAGGGGGAATGAGCAGTTCTTC
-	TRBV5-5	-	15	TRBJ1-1	CASSPINVGATEAFF	TGTGCCAGCAGCCCCATAAACGTGGGGGCCACTGAAGCTTTCTTT
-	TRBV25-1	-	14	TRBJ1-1	CASSERYMNTEAFF	TGTGCCAGCAGTGAACGATACATGAACACTGAAGCTTTCTTT
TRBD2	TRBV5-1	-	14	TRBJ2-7	CASSTSGGPGEQYF	TGCGCCAGCAGTACTAGCGGGGGGCCAGGCGAGCAGTACTTC
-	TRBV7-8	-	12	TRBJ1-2	CASTTPGYGYTF	TGTGCCAGCACCACCCCCGGTTATGGCTACACCTTC
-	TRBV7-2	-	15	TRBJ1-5	CASSSQGFGGQPQHF	TGTGCCAGCAGTTCGCAGGGGTTTGGCGGCCAGCCCCAGCATTTT
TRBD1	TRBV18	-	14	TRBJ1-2	CASSPSGTAGGYTF	TGTGCCAGCTCACCATCGGGGACAGCTGGTGGCTACACCTTC
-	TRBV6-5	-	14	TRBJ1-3	CASSFRVFGNTIYF	TGTGCCAGCAGTTTCAGGGTGTTCGGAAACACCATATATTTT
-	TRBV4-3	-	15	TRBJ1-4	CASSQRADMREKLFF	TGCGCCAGCAGCCAAAGGGCGGACATGAGGGAAAAACTGTTTTTT
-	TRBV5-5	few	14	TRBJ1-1	CASSTPTGVVPAFF	TGTGCCAGCAGCACCCCGACAGGTGTGGTCCCAGCTTTCTTT
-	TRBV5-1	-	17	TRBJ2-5	CASSLGSGSGLQETQYF	TGCGCCAGCAGCTTGGGGTCGGGAAGCGGACTCCAAGAGACCCAGTACTTC
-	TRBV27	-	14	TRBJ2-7	CASSPPTRAYEQYF	TGTGCCAGCAGTCCCCCCACGAGGGCCTACGAGCAGTACTTC
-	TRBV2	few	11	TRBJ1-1	CASIEGTEAFF	TGTGCCAGCATCGAGGGGACAGAAGCTTTCTTT